This T cell receptor (beta chain) originates from a study of shared clonotypes between healthy human individuals. The overall study: Donors were a couple of women and three men aged 18 to 49.

Remarks on this clone: Antigen unknown.

Whole-study results and caveats: An anticipated effect of sequencing depth on clonotype sharing among donors was recognized.

This CDR3 has 14 amino acids. Per the germline V gene, CDR1 is MDHEN and CDR2 is SYDVKM. Genomic DNA from each subset was divided evenly over several immunoSEQ plates. Produced via immunoSEQ multiplex PCR; TCRdb's table is partial and in-frame only. The data hold about half a million clones, with 77% observed a single time. The receptor comes from a woman between 35 and 50 years old in good health. Some clones in this sample may be carry-over from other donors' samples. The sequencing sample was made of PBMCs. The chain employs TRBV28 and TRBJ2-5; 7 positions match TRBD2. The closer fit of TRBJ2-7 to the DNA end suggests the J call may be wrong. The CDR3 loop reads CASRPASGAYEQYF. The CDR3 coding sequence is TGTGCCAGCAGGCCCGCTAGCGGAGCCTACGAGCAGTACTTC.